This T cell receptor beta chain originates from a study of a mutant IDH1 vaccine in newly diagnosed glioma. TCRdb keeps only in-frame clones here, not all; method: immunoSEQ multiplex PCR. The sample contains approximately 60,000 clones, 86% of which appear only once. Study-wide findings and caveats: It seemed that pseudoprogression was not linked to changes in the top peripheral T cell clonotypes.

This clone showed up just a few times. Its antigen is as yet unknown. The ends were cut back, 3 bases at V and 8 bases at J, with 10 bases in the middle. Germline CDR1 and CDR2: DFQATT and SNEGSKA (reference sequence). There are 11 residues in the CDR3. The sample's time point: week 35, safety follow-up. What each vaccine dose contained was 300 ug of mutant IDH1 20-mer peptide, accompanied by topical imiquimod. The study gave patients eight vaccinations in weeks 1, 3, 5, 7, 11, 15, 19, 23. Donors' newly diagnosed IDH1-mutant WHO grade 3 or 4 astrocytomas lacked nuclear ATRX. The J gene is TRBJ1-1, the V gene TRBV20-1; no reliable D call. Here the sequenced sample was PBMCs, taken from a glioma patient whose treatment included an IDH1 peptide vaccine. This TCR came from a man aged 40-50 years with glioma. The DNA of the CDR3 is TGCAGTGCTAGGGTTAGTAGAGAAGCTTTCTTT. This encodes CSARVSREAFF.